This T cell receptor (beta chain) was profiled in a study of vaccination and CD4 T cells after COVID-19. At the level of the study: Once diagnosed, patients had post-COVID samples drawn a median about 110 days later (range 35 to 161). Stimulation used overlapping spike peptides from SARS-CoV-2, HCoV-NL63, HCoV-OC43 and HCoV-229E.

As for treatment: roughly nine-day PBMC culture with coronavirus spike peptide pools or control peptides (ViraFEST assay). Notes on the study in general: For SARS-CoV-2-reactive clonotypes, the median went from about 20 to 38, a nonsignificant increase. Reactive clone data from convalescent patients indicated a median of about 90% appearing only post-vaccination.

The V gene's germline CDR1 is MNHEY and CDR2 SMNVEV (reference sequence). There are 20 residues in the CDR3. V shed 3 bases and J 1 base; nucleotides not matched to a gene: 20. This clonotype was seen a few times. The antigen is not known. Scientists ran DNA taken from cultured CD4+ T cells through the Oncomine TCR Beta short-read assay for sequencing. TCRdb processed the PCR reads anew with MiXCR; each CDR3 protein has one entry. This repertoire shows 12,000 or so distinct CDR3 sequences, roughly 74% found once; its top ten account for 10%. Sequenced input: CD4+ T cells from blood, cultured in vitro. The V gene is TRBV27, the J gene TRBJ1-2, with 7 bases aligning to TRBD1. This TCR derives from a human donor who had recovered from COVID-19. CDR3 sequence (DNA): TGTGCCAGCAGTTTGTCCCAACCAGGACAGGCGAAGCCCCATAACTATGGCTACACCTTC. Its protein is CASSLSQPGQAKPHNYGYTF.